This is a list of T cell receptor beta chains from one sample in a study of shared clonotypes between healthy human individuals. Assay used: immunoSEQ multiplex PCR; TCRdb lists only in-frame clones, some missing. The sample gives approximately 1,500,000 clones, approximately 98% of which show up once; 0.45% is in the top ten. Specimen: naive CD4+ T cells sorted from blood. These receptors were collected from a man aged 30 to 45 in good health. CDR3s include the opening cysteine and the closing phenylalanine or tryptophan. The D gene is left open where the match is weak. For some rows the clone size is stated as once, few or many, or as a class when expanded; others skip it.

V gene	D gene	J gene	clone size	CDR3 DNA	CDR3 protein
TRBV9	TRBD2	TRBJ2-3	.	TGTGCCAGCAGCCTAGCGGGAGAAACCGGTACGCAGTATTTT	CASSLAGETGTQYF
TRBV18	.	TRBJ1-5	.	TGTGCCAGCTCACCAATGTATAGCAATCAGCCCCAGCATTTT	CASSPMYSNQPQHF
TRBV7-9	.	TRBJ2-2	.	TGTGCCAGCAGCTCATCCAGGGGACTGAACACCGGGGAGCTGTTTTTT	CASSSSRGLNTGELFF
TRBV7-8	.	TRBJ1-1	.	TGTGCCAGCAGCTTAGGGTCCAGGGGCTCGGACACTGAAGCTTTCTTT	CASSLGSRGSDTEAFF
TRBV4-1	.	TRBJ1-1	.	TGCGCCAGCAGCCAAGAACGACCCGATGAAGCTTTCTTT	CASSQERPDEAFF
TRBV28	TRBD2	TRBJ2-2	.	TGTGCCAGCAGTTGGCTAGCGGGGAACACCGGGGAGCTGTTTTTT	CASSWLAGNTGELFF
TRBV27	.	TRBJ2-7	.	TGTGCCAGCAGGACATCGGGGGAGCAGTACTTC	CASRTSGEQYF
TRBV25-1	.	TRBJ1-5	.	TGTGCCAGCAGTGAATCCAGCGGGAATCAGCCCCAGCATTTT	CASSESSGNQPQHF
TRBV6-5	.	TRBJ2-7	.	TGTGCCACCTCTGCCCCCGGGGGACCCTACGAGCAGTACTTC	CATSAPGGPYEQYF
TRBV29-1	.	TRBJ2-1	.	TGCAGCGGGAGGCTAGAGGCTTTGCATGAGCAGTTCTTC	CSGRLEALHEQFF
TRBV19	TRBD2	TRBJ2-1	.	TGTGCCAGTAGTATCATGGCTAGCGGCAATGAGCAGTTCTTC	CASSIMASGNEQFF
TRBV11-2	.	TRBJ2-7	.	TGTGCCAGCAGCTCCTTGGGACACCCCTACGAGCAGTACTTC	CASSSLGHPYEQYF
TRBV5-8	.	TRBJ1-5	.	TGTGCCAGCAGCTTGCTCCCTTTTGGGCCCCAGCATTTT	CASSLLPFGPQHF
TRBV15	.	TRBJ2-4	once	TGTGCCACCAGCAGAGATTGGTTGGAGGGGGGCAAAAACATTCAGTACTTC	CATSRDWLEGGKNIQYF
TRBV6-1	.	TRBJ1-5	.	TGTGCCAGCAGTGAAGGCCTGGGGAGCAATCAGCCCCAGCATTTT	CASSEGLGSNQPQHF
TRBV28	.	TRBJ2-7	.	TGTGCCAGCAGGCCCCGGGTCCCCTACGAGCAGTACTTC	CASRPRVPYEQYF
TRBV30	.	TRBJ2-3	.	TGTGCCACCCAGGTTAGCACAGATACGCAGTATTTT	CATQVSTDTQYF
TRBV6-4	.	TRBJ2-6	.	TGTGCCCGGAGGGCGAGATCTGGGGCCAACGTCCTGACTTTC	CARRARSGANVLTF
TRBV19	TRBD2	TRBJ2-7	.	TGTGCCAGTAGTCCCCGGACTAGCGGGAACGAGCAGTACTTC	CASSPRTSGNEQYF
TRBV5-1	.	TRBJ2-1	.	TGCGCCAGCAGCTTGAATCAGGGTGACAATGAGCAGTTCTTC	CASSLNQGDNEQFF
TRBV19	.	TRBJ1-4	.	TGTGCCAGTAGCGACCGCGGACAGAGGACGATGGTGGGTGAAAAACTGTTTTTT	CASSDRGQRTMVGEKLFF
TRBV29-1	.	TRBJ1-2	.	TGCAGCGTCGATGACCCGACGCTTGGCTACACCTTC	CSVDDPTLGYTF
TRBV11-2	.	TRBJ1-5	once	TGTGCCAGCAGCTTTGGAAGGGGGGGACAGCCCCAGCATTTT	CASSFGRGGQPQHF
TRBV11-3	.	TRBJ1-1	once	TGTGCCAGCAGCTTGGGGTTCACTGAAGCTTTCTTT	CASSLGFTEAFF
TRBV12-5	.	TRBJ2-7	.	TGTGCTAGTGGTTTGGGGGGCTCCTACGAGCAGTACTTC	CASGLGGSYEQYF
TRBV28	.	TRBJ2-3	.	TGTGCCAGCAGTTTGGTCGCGATAGATACGCAGTATTTT	CASSLVAIDTQYF
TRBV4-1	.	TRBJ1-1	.	TGCGCCAGCAGCCCAGACGGGGTGGGCACTGAAGCTTTCTTT	CASSPDGVGTEAFF
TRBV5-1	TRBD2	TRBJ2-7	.	TGCGCCAGCAGCTTGGGACTAGCAACCTACGAGCAGTACTTC	CASSLGLATYEQYF
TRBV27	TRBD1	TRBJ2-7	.	TGTGCCAGCAGTTTCTACAGGGGAATAACTCCCTACGAGCAGTACTTC	CASSFYRGITPYEQYF
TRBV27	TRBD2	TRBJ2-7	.	TGTGCCAGCAGTTTATGGGCTAGCGGGAGCCCTCACGAGCAGTACTTC	CASSLWASGSPHEQYF
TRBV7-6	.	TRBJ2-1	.	TGTGCCAGCAGCGTAAGGGGTTACGACAATGAGCAGTTCTTC	CASSVRGYDNEQFF
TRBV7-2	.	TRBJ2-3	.	TGTGCCAGCAGCTTAGTGCGCCGGGAAGTTTTCACAGATACGCAGTATTTT	CASSLVRREVFTDTQYF
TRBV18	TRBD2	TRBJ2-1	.	TGTGCCAGCTCACCACCGGCTAGCGGTTACAATGAGCAGTTCTTC	CASSPPASGYNEQFF
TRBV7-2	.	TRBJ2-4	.	TGTGCCAGCAGAGGAGGGGATTTAGCCAAAAACATTCAGTACTTC	CASRGGDLAKNIQYF
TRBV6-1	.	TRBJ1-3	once	TGTGCCAGCAGTTTAGCTGGAAACACCATATATTTT	CASSLAGNTIYF
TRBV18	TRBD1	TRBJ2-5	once	TGTGCCAGCTCGAGCGGGACAGGGGGCGCGAGGACCCAGTACTTC	CASSSGTGGARTQYF
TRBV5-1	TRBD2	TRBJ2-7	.	TGCGCCAGCAGCTTGGCGGGAGGGACGGGTTACGAGCAGTACTTC	CASSLAGGTGYEQYF
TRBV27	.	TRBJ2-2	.	TGTGCCAGCAGTTTACGGGGGAGTCCCGGGGAGCTGTTTTTT	CASSLRGSPGELFF
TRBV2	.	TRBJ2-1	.	TGTGCCAGCAGTGACGTCCGTCCTACAACCTACAATGAGCAGTTCTTC	CASSDVRPTTYNEQFF
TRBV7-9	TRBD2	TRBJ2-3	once	TGTGCCAGCAGCTTACCGGGAGGAAGCACAGATACGCAGTATTTT	CASSLPGGSTDTQYF
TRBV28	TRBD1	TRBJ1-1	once	TGTGCCAGCAGTTCGACCGGGACAGAGAACACTGAAGCTTTCTTT	CASSSTGTENTEAFF
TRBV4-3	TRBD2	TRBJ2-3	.	TGCGCCAGCAGCCCACTAGCGGGAGGGAGGGATACGCAGTATTTT	CASSPLAGGRDTQYF
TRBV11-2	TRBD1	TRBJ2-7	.	TGTGCCAGCAGCTTAGATCAGGGGGCAAGCTCCTACGAGCAGTACTTC	CASSLDQGASSYEQYF